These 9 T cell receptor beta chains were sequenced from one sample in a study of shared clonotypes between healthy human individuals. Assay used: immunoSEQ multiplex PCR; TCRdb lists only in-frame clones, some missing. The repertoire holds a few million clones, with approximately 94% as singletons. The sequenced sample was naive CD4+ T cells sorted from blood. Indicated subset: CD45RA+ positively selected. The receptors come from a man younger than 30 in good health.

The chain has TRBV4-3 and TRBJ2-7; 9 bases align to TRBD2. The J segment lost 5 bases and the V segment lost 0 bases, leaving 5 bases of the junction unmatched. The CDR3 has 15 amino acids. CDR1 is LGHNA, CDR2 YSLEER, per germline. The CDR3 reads CASSQEGLAGDEQYF. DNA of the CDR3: TGCGCCAGCAGCCAAGAGGGACTAGCTGGCGACGAGCAGTACTTC.

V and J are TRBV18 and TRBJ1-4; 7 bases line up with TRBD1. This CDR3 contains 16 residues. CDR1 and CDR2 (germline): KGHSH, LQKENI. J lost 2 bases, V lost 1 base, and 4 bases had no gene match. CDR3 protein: CASSPQGAGTNEKLFF. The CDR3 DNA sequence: TGTGCCAGCTCACCACAGGGGGCAGGGACTAATGAAAAACTGTTTTTT.

CDR3 amino acids: CASGLTTRLAGTYNEQFF. CDR3 coding DNA: TGTGCTAGTGGCCTCACCACCCGACTAGCGGGTACCTACAATGAGCAGTTCTTC. The rearrangement joins TRBV12-5 to TRBJ2-1, with 10 bases matching TRBD2. The CDR3 length is 18 residues. After removal of 6 bases from V and 2 bases from J, the junction contained 13 bases not matched to a gene. CDR1 and CDR2 from the germline V gene are LGHNT and FRNRAP.

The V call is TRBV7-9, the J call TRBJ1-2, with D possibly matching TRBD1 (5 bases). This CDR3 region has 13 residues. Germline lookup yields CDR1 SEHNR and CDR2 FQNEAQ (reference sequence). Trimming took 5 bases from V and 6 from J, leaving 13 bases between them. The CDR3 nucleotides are TGTGCCAGCAGCCCATTTGAGGGGCATGGCTACACCTTC. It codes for CASSPFEGHGYTF. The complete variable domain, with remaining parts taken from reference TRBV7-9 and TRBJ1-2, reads DTGVSQNPRHKITKRGQNVTFRCDPISEHNRLYWYRQTLGQGPEFLTYFQNEAQLEKSRLLSDRFSAERPKGSFSTLEIQRTEQGDSAMYLCASSPFEGHGYTFGSGTRLTVV.

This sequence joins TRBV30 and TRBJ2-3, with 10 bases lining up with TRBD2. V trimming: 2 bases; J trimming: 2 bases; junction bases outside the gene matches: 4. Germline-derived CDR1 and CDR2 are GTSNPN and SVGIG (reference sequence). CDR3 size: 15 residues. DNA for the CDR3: TGTGCCTGGAGTCTAGCGGGAGCAGCCACAGATACGCAGTATTTT. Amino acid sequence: CAWSLAGAATDTQYF.

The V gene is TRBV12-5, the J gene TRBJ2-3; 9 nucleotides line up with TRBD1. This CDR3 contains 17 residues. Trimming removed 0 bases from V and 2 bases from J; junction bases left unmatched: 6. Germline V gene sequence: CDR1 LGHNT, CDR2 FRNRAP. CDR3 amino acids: CASGLVLGQGNTDTQYF. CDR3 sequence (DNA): TGTGCTAGTGGTTTGGTACTAGGACAGGGGAACACAGATACGCAGTATTTT.

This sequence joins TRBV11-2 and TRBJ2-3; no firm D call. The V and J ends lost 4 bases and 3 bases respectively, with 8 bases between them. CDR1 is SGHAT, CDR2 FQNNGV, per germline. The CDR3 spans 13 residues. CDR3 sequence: CASSSAKTDTQYF. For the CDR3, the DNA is TGTGCCAGCAGCTCGGCAAAGACAGATACGCAGTATTTT.

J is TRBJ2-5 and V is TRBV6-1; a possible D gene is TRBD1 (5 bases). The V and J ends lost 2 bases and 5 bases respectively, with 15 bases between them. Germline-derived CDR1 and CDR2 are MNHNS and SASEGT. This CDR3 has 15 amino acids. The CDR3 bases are TGTGCCAGCAGTGAAAACCAGGGTACCGGGGAGACCCAGTACTTC. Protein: CASSENQGTGETQYF.

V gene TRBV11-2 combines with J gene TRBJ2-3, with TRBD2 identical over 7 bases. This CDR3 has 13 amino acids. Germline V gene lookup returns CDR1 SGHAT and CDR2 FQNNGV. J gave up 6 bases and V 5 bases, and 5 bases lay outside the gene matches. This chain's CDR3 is CASSPVGGDTQYF. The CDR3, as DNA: TGTGCCAGCAGCCCCGTGGGGGGGGATACGCAGTATTTT.